The subject of this entry is one T cell receptor (beta chain). Original analysis: Researchers report that nucleated cell counts were estimated from reference gene primer amplification. Data came from immunoSEQ multiplex PCR; TCRdb stores just in-frame clones and leaves some out. The DNA was the basis for D and trimming; V, J and clone size are from that table. The sample holds around 86,000 clones, 80% to 90% seen once. The source of the sample is a study of blood T cell repertoires in COVID-19. Study in general: The samples span acute and convalescent COVID-19 from the United States, Italy and Spain. Nucleic acid was either cDNA or gDNA, and it came from T cells, B-cell-depleted T cells, or PBMCs.

The CDR3 loop spans 15 amino acids. Deletions cut 6 bases from V and 2 bases from J, with 14 bases between. The germline V gene encodes CDR1 SGHTS and CDR2 YDEGEE. The TCR sequence derives from a woman older than 75 with acute or convalescent COVID-19. This chain links TRBV5-8 with TRBJ1-4, with a possible D match to TRBD1 (5 bases). The sample consisted of peripheral blood. Here the CDR3 reads CASTRVGGTNEKLFF. CDR3 nucleotide sequence: TGTGCCAGCACCCGAGTGGGGGGGACTAATGAAAAACTGTTTTTT.